What follows are 32 T cell receptor beta chains derived from one specimen sequenced in a study of vaccination and CD4 T cells after COVID-19 (dated by TCRdb to 2021 to 2024). Taken with the paper, the label for treatment or condition translates to: roughly 10-day PBMC culture with coronavirus spike peptide pools or control peptides (ViraFEST assay). Receptor libraries were prepared by PCR. The run used an Illumina iSeq 100. TCR sequencing of DNA from cultured CD4+ T cells used the Oncomine TCR Beta short-read assay at the Johns Hopkins FTIC core. Starting from the raw public reads, TCRdb applied fastp trimming at Q25, assembled clones with MiXCR and retained in-frame beta chains. Records with the same CDR3 protein are collapsed into one entry carrying the most frequent genes and DNA. In all, the sample holds some 16,000 distinct CDR3 sequences, and roughly 43% of those were seen once. Approximately 6.1% of the sample comes from the top ten.

These TCRs are of unknown antigen specificity. Specimen: CD4+ T cells from blood, cultured in vitro, collected after SARS-CoV-2 vaccination. The receptors derive from a human donor who had recovered from COVID-19.

This chain connects TRBV7-9 to TRBJ2-2; perhaps TRBD2 as D (5 bases). CDR1 is SEHNR, CDR2 FQNEAQ, per germline (reference sequence). The CDR3 length is 15 residues. V was clipped by 1 base and J by 4 bases, with 10 bases between them. The CDR3 loop reads CASSLVRVGTGELFF. The CDR3 bases are TGTGCCAGCAGCTTAGTGAGGGTCGGCACCGGGGAGCTGTTTTTT.

The chain joins TRBV21-1 to TRBJ2-1; no check of the table's D call, TRBD2, against the DNA was made. TRBV21-1 is noted as a pseudogene. This CDR3 has 15 amino acids. CDR3 loop: CASSKGGLGGNEQFF. The DNA of the CDR3 is TGTGCCAGCAGCAAAGGAGGACTAGGTGGGAATGAGCAGTTCTTC.

The chain has TRBV19 and TRBJ2-7; 10 bases agree with TRBD2. Germline V CDR1 and CDR2: LNHDA, SQIVND (reference sequence). The CDR3 sequence is 15 residues long. V dropped 9 bases and J dropped 2; count of bases not matched to a gene: 10. CDR3 in DNA: TGTGCCAGCCAGAGAACTAGCGGGACAACCTACGAGCAGTACTTC. As protein: CASQRTSGTTYEQYF.

The chain employs TRBV7-9 and TRBJ2-2; 10 bases match TRBD2. The CDR3 loop spans 17 amino acids. The germline CDR1 and CDR2 sequences are SEHNR and FQNEAQ (reference sequence). The V segment lost 6 bases and the J segment 0 bases; nucleotides outside the gene matches: 7. The CDR3 loop is CASSKGTSEANTGELFF. DNA for the CDR3: TGTGCCAGCAGTAAAGGGACTAGCGAAGCGAACACCGGGGAGCTGTTTTTT.

This clonotype was seen a handful of times. This chain connects TRBV29-1 to TRBJ2-1; 15 bases agree with TRBD2. CDR3 length: 17 residues. Germline V gene lookup returns CDR1 SQVTM and CDR2 ANQGSEA. Losses at the gene ends were 6 bases for V and 0 bases for J; bases not matched to a gene: 6. The CDR3 DNA sequence: TGCAGCGTACGGACTAGCGGGAGGGTCCGCTCCTACAATGAGCAGTTCTTC. Translating gives CSVRTSGRVRSYNEQFF.

The J gene is TRBJ1-4, the V gene TRBV27, with D perhaps TRBD1 (6 bases). The germline gives CDR1 MNHEY, CDR2 SMNVEV (reference sequence). Trimming took 2 bases from V and 0 from J, leaving 10 bases between them. CDR3 size: 16 residues. CDR3 amino acids: CASSLSRGATNEKLFF. CDR3 nucleotides: TGTGCCAGCAGTTTAAGCAGGGGAGCAACTAATGAAAAACTGTTTTTT.

This rearrangement joins TRBV4-1 to TRBJ2-7; TRBD2 might be the D (5 bases). CDR1 MGHRA and CDR2 YSYEKL come from the germline V gene. V was trimmed by 0 bases and J by 2 bases, leaving 14 bases between them. CDR3 length: 16 residues. CDR3 sequence (DNA): TGCGCCAGCAGCCAAGATAGGACGGGATGGACCTACGAGCAGTACTTC. Encoded protein: CASSQDRTGWTYEQYF.

As for this clonotype: The junction departs from germline at one end; a sequencing error may be responsible. The V and J genes are TRBV10-3 and TRBJ2-3, with TRBD2 matching 14 bases. Germline V gives CDR1 ENHRY, CDR2 SYGVKD. The CDR3 covers 18 residues. This chain's CDR3 is CASSYSPGLAGGADTQYF. CDR3 nucleotide sequence: TGTGCCAGCAGTTACTCCCCAGGACTAGCGGGAGGTGCGGATACGCAGTATTTT.

This clonotype was seen just once. The V and J genes are TRBV11-3 and TRBJ2-7; D not certain. In germline, CDR1 is SGHNT, CDR2 YENEEA. This CDR3 spans 13 amino acids. V was shortened by 1 base and J by 6 bases, with 10 bases between the two germline ends. The CDR3 DNA sequence: TGTGCCAGCAGCTTAGTCCGCGGTGGCGAGCAGTACTTC. Its protein product is CASSLVRGGEQYF.

J is TRBJ1-5 and V is TRBV28; D gene ambiguous. V gave up 6 bases and J gave up 10 bases, with 13 bases separating them. This CDR3 has 12 residues. Germline CDR1 reads MDHEN; CDR2 reads SYDVKM. The CDR3, as DNA: TGTGCCAGCAGCCCAAACATACTTCCCCAGCATTTT. Its protein product is CASSPNILPQHF.

There are a few counts of this clonotype. As DNA, the CDR3 is TGTGCCAGCAGAAAAGCGGGTGCTGGGTACGAGCAGTACTTC. This gives the protein CASRKAGAGYEQYF. The chain recombines TRBV6-1 with TRBJ2-7, with D maybe TRBD2 (6 bases). The CDR3 extends over 14 amino acids. V lost 6 bases to trimming and J lost 4 bases, with 16 bases between them. CDR1 is MNHNS and CDR2 is SASEGT in the germline V gene.

This chain connects TRBV11-3 to TRBJ2-2, with D unresolved. CDR3 length equals 13 residues. Trimming left V 2 bases short and J 6 bases short, with 7 bases between. Germline V CDR1 and CDR2: SGHNT, YENEEA. CDR3: CASSLRGAGELFF. As DNA, the CDR3 is TGTGCCAGCAGCTTACGCGGTGCCGGGGAGCTGTTTTTT.

This clonotype was observed a handful of times. The chain uses TRBV2 and TRBJ2-3; D is undetermined. Germline CDR1 is SNHLY and CDR2 is FYNNEI. This CDR3 is 14 amino acids long. Trimming pared 4 bases from V and 0 bases from J, leaving 8 bases between. CDR3 DNA: TGTGCCAGCAGTGGAGACCACAGCACAGATACGCAGTATTTT. Amino acids: CASSGDHSTDTQYF.

This clonotype has only a few counts. CDR3 protein: CASSRNTGLVTYEQYF. The CDR3 coding sequence is TGTGCCAGCAGTCGAAACACAGGGCTAGTTACCTACGAGCAGTACTTC. The chain employs TRBV6-1 and TRBJ2-7; perhaps TRBD1 as D (6 bases). V gave up 5 bases and J gave up 2 bases, with 19 bases separating them. Germline V CDR1 and CDR2: MNHNS, SASEGT. The CDR3 has 16 amino acids.

About this clonotype: Because the CDR3's place on the DNA is in doubt, the DNA is left out and the CDR3 is given as listed by TCRdb. The genes are TRBV6-1 and TRBJ1-4; the table gives TRBD1 as D, unverified against the DNA. Germline V gene data show CDR1 as MNHNS and CDR2 as SASEGT. The CDR3 length is 17 residues, termini included. The CDR3 reads CASSEVFGAGSREKLFF.

This clonotype was found a few times. The chain employs TRBV2 and TRBJ2-5, with 15 bases matching TRBD2. Germline V CDR1 and CDR2: SNHLY, FYNNEI. After removal of 6 bases from V and 3 bases from J, the junction contained 2 bases not matched to a gene. The CDR3 spans 15 residues. The CDR3 sequence: CASSGLAGGEETQYF. The CDR3 coding sequence is TGTGCCAGCAGCGGACTAGCGGGAGGGGAAGAGACCCAGTACTTC.

The chain links TRBV15 to TRBJ2-6, with TRBD2 as a possible D gene (5 bases). Germline V lookup: CDR1 LNHNV, CDR2 YYDKDF (reference sequence). V lost 1 base, J lost 4 bases, and 11 bases lay in between. The CDR3 loop spans 16 amino acids. The CDR3 sequence: CATSRAEGLGANVLTF. The CDR3, as DNA: TGTGCCACCAGCAGAGCCGAGGGATTGGGGGCCAACGTCCTGACTTTC.

The genes are TRBV27 and TRBJ2-7; D may correspond to TRBD1 or TRBD2 (5 bases each). The CDR3 extends over 15 amino acids. Trimming cost V 3 bases and J 3 bases, with 15 bases left between them. Germline loops: CDR1 MNHEY, CDR2 SMNVEV (reference sequence). The CDR3 nucleotides read TGTGCCAGCAGTTTTCGTCGGGACCTCGGCTACGAGCAGTACTTC. It encodes CASSFRRDLGYEQYF.

The rearrangement joins TRBV7-3 to TRBJ2-1; a possible D gene is TRBD2 (6 bases). Trimming removed 4 bases from V and 0 bases from J, with 13 bases in between. The CDR3 totals 16 residues. The germline V gene encodes CDR1 SGHTA and CDR2 FQGTGA. As DNA, the CDR3 is TGTGCCAGCAGCTCGGGACTTTACTTCTCCTACAATGAGCAGTTCTTC. Its protein product is CASSSGLYFSYNEQFF.

The rearrangement joins TRBV20-1 to TRBJ2-2; D could derive from TRBD1 or TRBD2 (5 bases each). CDR1 DFQATT and CDR2 SNEGSKA come from the germline V gene (reference sequence). Trimming cost V 6 bases and J 6 bases, with 20 bases left between them. This CDR3 has 15 residues. The CDR3 DNA reads TGCAGTGCGCGATGGACGGGGCACCGGTCCGGGGAGCTGTTTTTT. Its protein is CSARWTGHRSGELFF.

This chain links TRBV30 with TRBJ1-6; TRBD1 aligns across 12 bases. V trimming: 5 bases; J trimming: 8 bases; junction bases outside the gene matches: 7. Germline CDR1 is GTSNPN and CDR2 is SVGIG (reference sequence). The CDR3 runs to 15 residues. As DNA, the CDR3 is TGTGCCTGGGACTCGGGACAGGGGGCCGATTCACCCCTCCACTTT. Amino acids: CAWDSGQGADSPLHF.

Only a few counts were recorded for this clonotype. The rearrangement joins TRBV5-1 to TRBJ1-6; 10 bases match TRBD1. The junction had 6 bases not matched to a gene; V was cut back by 4 bases and J by 8 bases. The CDR3 runs 15 residues. Germline CDR1 is SGHRS and CDR2 is YFSETQ. CDR3 loop: CASSQTGTGDSPLHF. The CDR3 DNA follows: TGCGCCAGCAGCCAAACCGGGACAGGGGATTCACCCCTCCACTTT. The whole variable domain, remainder taken from reference TRBV5-1 and TRBJ1-6, is KAGVTQTPRYLIKTRGQQVTLSCSPISGHRSVSWYQQTPGQGLQFLFEYFSETQRNKGNFPGRFSGRQFSNSRSEMNVSTLELGDSALYLCASSQTGTGDSPLHFGNGTRLTVT.

The chain links TRBV6-1 to TRBJ1-5; the D is unclear. The CDR3 covers 14 residues. The germline gives CDR1 MNHNS, CDR2 SASEGT. The V and J ends lost 8 bases and 5 bases respectively, with 16 bases between them. The chain's CDR3 is CASLPLNSDQPQHF. CDR3 nucleotide sequence: TGTGCCAGCCTACCACTGAACTCAGATCAGCCCCAGCATTTT.

The V and J genes are TRBV6-1 and TRBJ2-5, with 10 positions matching TRBD2. V shed 5 bases, J shed 2 bases, and the junction held 8 bases outside the gene matches. The CDR3 contains 16 residues. The germline gives CDR1 MNHNS, CDR2 SASEGT. The CDR3 sequence: CASSPLAGVNQETQYF. DNA for the CDR3: TGTGCCAGCAGTCCCCTAGCGGGAGTGAATCAAGAGACCCAGTACTTC.

This chain links TRBV20-1 with TRBJ2-3, with 12 bases lining up with TRBD2. Trimming removed 5 bases from V and 1 base from J; junction bases left unmatched: 19. The CDR3 is 20 amino acids. The V gene's germline CDR1 is DFQATT and CDR2 SNEGSKA (reference sequence). The CDR3 region has the DNA TGCAGTGCTCAGGCGACTAGCGGGAGTGTAGGTTTGGGGCGCACAGATACGCAGTATTTT. Protein sequence: CSAQATSGSVGLGRTDTQYF.

The J gene is TRBJ2-1, the V gene TRBV19; 7 bases align to TRBD2. V shed 6 bases, J shed 0 bases, and the junction held 5 bases outside the gene matches. Germline lookup yields CDR1 LNHDA and CDR2 SQIVND (reference sequence). This CDR3 has 15 amino acids. The CDR3 reads CASSPGGSSYNEQFF. Here the CDR3 DNA reads TGTGCCAGTAGCCCCGGCGGGAGCTCCTACAATGAGCAGTTCTTC.

In this sample, this clonotype turned up a few times. In nucleotides, the CDR3 is TGTGCCAGCAAGCCCAGGGGGCCCACTGAAGCTTTCTTT. Its protein product is CASKPRGPTEAFF. The V gene is TRBV6-1, the J gene TRBJ1-1; 8 bases align to TRBD1. The trim removed 7 bases at V and 4 bases at J, leaving 5 bases unmatched. This CDR3 is 13 amino acids long. Per the germline V gene, CDR1 is MNHNS and CDR2 is SASEGT.

This sequence joins TRBV20-1 and TRBJ2-7; TRBD2 aligns across 7 bases. With V trimmed by 0 bases and J by 3 bases, 5 bases remained unmatched. CDR1 DFQATT and CDR2 SNEGSKA come from the germline V gene (reference sequence). CDR3 length equals 14 residues. The chain's CDR3 is CSARDGGTHYEQYF. In nucleotides, the CDR3 is TGCAGTGCTAGAGACGGGGGGACTCACTACGAGCAGTACTTC.

Note on this clonotype: A far more abundant clone sits one base away, making this likely a read error. The gene calls are TRBV6-1 and TRBJ2-5; 13 bases map to TRBD2. CDR1 MNHNS and CDR2 SASEGT come from the germline V gene. V dropped 6 bases and J dropped 3; count of bases not matched to a gene: 13. This CDR3 contains 18 residues. CDR3 amino acids: CASSVGTMGTSGKETQYF. DNA of the CDR3: TGTGCCAGCAGCGTCGGGACTATGGGGACTAGCGGGAAAGAGACCCAGTACTTC.

J is TRBJ2-3 and V is TRBV9; D unresolved. Per the germline V gene, CDR1 is SGDLS and CDR2 is YYNGEE. CDR3 length equals 15 residues. V lost 1 base and J 3 bases, leaving 12 bases between the germline ends. The CDR3 here is CASSVSTTGTDTQYF. In DNA, the CDR3 is TGTGCCAGCAGCGTATCCACAACCGGAACAGATACGCAGTATTTT.

V and J are TRBV5-6 and TRBJ1-5; 9 nucleotides match TRBD1. The CDR3 is made up of 18 amino acids. From germline, CDR1 is SGHDT and CDR2 YYEEEE. Trimming at V came to 4 bases and at J to 4 bases, leaving 15 bases not matched to a gene. In nucleotides, the CDR3 is TGTGCCAGCAGCCGCGCGCGGGGACAGGGCATAGGTAATCAGCCCCAGCATTTT. Protein sequence: CASSRARGQGIGNQPQHF.

This clonotype was seen a single time. The genes are TRBV7-4 and TRBJ2-7; D is unclear. Germline-derived CDR1 and CDR2 are SGHVT and SQSDAQ. The CDR3 covers 12 residues. Between the trimmed V and J ends, which lost 2 bases and 12 bases, there was a span of 14 bases. The CDR3 sequence: CASSLLTFGLYF. CDR3 DNA: TGTGCCAGCAGCTTACTCACATTCGGCTTGTACTTC.